This T cell receptor beta chain comes out of a study of blood T cell repertoires in COVID-19. Study information: The study drew acute and convalescent COVID-19 samples from the United States, Italy and Spain. From T cells, B-cell-depleted T cells, or PBMCs came the material, which was cDNA or gDNA.

How the authors handled the data: How many nucleated cells were present was estimated from reference gene primer amplification. The repertoire was sequenced with immunoSEQ multiplex PCR; TCRdb's copy has only in-frame clones and lacks some. V, J and clone size reflect that table, while D and trimming were determined from the DNA. The data show some 150,000 clones, about 88% seen once. In germline, CDR1 is MNHEY, CDR2 SVGEGT. After removal of 5 bases from V and 3 bases from J, the junction contained 11 bases not matched to a gene. The CDR3 consists of 16 residues. The sample consisted of peripheral blood. The chain is built from TRBV6-2 or TRBV6-3 and TRBJ2-7, with TRBD1 matching over 9 bases. This sequence was found in a human donor in a cohort sampled during active COVID-19. The CDR3 loop reads CASSGTGTHSFYEQYF. The CDR3 DNA is TGTGCCAGCAGTGGGACAGGGACCCACTCCTTCTACGAGCAGTACTTC.